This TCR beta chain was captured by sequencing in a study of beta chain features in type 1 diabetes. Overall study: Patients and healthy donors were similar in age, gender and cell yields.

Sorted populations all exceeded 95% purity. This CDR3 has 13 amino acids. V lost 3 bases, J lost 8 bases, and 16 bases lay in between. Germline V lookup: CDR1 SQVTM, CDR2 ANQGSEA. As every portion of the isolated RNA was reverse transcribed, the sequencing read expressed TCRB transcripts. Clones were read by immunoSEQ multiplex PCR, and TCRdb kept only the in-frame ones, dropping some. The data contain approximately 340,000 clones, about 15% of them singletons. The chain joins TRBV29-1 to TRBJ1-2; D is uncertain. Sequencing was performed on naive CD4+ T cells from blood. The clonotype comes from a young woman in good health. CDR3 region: CSVEGAPQRGYTF. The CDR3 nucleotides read TGCAGCGTTGAGGGTGCCCCGCAGCGGGGCTACACCTTC.